Below, one T cell receptor beta chain is given with its context. Antigen: not known. MiXCR, run by TCRdb on the PCR reads, gives a single entry per CDR3 protein. The data show some 650,000 distinct CDR3 sequences, about 20% seen once. This entry belongs to a study of molecular identifiers for immune sequencing clone quantification. Study-wide findings and caveats: Amid around 900,000 naive cells, spiked Jurkat TCR RNA from one cell was reportedly still detectable.

The CDR3 covers 17 residues. Germline CDR1 is SEHNR and CDR2 is FQNEAQ (reference sequence). Trimming left V 7 bases short and J 2 bases short, with 23 bases between. Libraries for naive CD8 T cells, which were made from about 20,000 to 1,000,000 sorted cells, drew on 10%, 30% or 50% of the RNA. The CD8+CD4-CCR7+CD45RA+ phenotype defined the sorted naive CD8 T cells. This chain joins TRBV7-9 and TRBJ2-5, with D maybe TRBD2 (6 bases). Sequencing was performed on naive CD8+ T cells from blood, with Jurkat cell RNA spiked in. As to subset: FACS-sorted CD8+CD4-CCR7+CD45RA+ naive T cells. The origin of this receptor is a human donor in good health. Some libraries in this study had Jurkat cell RNA spiked in. CDR3 sequence (DNA): TGTGCCAGCATCCAAGACGGCTCGCGGGGAATTCAAGAGACCCAGTACTTC. It encodes CASIQDGSRGIQETQYF.